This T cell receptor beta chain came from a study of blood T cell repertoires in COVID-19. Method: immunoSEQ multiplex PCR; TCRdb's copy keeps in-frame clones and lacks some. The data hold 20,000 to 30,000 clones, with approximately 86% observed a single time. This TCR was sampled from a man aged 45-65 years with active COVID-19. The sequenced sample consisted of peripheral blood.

The CDR3 is CASSDRDRGSTGELFF. Written as DNA, the CDR3 is TGTGCCAGCAGCGACCGGGACAGGGGCAGCACCGGGGAGCTGTTTTTT. This chain uses TRBV7-9 with TRBJ2-2; 10 bases fit TRBD1. Germline trimming cut 5 bases from V and 4 bases from J; bases unmatched to any gene: 7. There are 16 residues in the CDR3. The germline CDR1 and CDR2 sequences are SEHNR and FQNEAQ (reference sequence).